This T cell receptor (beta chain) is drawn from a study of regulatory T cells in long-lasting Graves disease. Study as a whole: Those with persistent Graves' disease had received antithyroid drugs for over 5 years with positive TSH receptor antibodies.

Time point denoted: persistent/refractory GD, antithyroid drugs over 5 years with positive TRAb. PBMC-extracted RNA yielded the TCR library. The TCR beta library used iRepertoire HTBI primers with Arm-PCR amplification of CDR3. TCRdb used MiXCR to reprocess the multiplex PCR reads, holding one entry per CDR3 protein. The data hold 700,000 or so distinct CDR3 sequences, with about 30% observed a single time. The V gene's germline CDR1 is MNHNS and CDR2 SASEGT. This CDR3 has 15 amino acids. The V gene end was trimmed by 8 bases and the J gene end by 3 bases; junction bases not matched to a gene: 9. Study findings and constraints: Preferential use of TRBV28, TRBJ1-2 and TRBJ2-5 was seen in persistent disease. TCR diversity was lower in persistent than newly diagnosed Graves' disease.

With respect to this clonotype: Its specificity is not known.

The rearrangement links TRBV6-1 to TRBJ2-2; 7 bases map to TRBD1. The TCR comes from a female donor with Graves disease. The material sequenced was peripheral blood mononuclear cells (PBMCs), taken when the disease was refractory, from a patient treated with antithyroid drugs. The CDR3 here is CASWSRGKDTGELFF. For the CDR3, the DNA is TGTGCCAGCTGGAGCAGGGGGAAGGACACCGGGGAGCTGTTTTTT.